The sequence of this T cell receptor beta chain was determined in a study of beta chain features in type 1 diabetes (dated 2018 in TCRdb). In the study overall: Patients and healthy donors did not differ in mean age, gender distribution, total cell number or subset yield. In the study, TCRB repertoires of sorted circulating CD4+ T cell subsets from recently diagnosed type 1 diabetes patients were compared with those of matched healthy donors. A total of over 90,000,000 sorted cells were examined across all samples, and a strong correlation was observed between cell number per subset and RNA yield. Regulatory and stem cell-like memory subsets were obtained from only 8 patients and roughly 8 healthy donors, while naive and central memory subsets were obtained from all 28 donors. Overall study outcomes, separate from this receptor: Only small numbers of individuals were included in the HLA sub-analyses, which left unresolved whether HLA type had any influence on TCRB rearrangement. The naive, central memory and regulatory TCRB repertoires appeared to resemble one another more closely among patients than among healthy donors. Because cDNA was sequenced instead of genomic DNA, activated cells with high expression could be over-represented, although the groups did not differ in activation or CD3 levels. At VDJ recombination sites, patients with type 1 diabetes made fewer insertions and deleted more nucleotides, a pattern implying thymic rearrangement abnormalities. PCR might favor shorter templates, but patient and control samples were amplified and corrected together, so any skew would affect both groups equally. In all four CD4+ subsets, TCRB CDR3 length was moderately but significantly shorter in type 1 diabetes patients.

Each donor gave one peripheral blood draw, averaging approximately 110 mL, which was collected into heparinised tubes. Naive, central memory, regulatory and stem cell-like memory CD4+ T cells were sorted on a BD FACSAria II using a panel including CD45RO, CCR7, CD25, CD127, CD95 and CD27. Purity was above 95% for every sorted population. Right away, PBMCs were isolated by Lymphoprep density gradient centrifugation and were stained directly, with no culture step. So that batch effects would be minimized, each experiment stained and sorted samples in pairs, pairing one healthy donor with one patient. Sequences SGHTA (CDR1) and FQGNSA (CDR2) are obtained from the germline V gene. Trimming at the junction amounts to 0 bases on V and 1 base on J, and the germline ends lie 9 bases apart. The CDR3 spans 15 residues, from the cysteine through the phenylalanine. Just the 45-base CDR3 DNA is kept, in frame starting at base 1.

With respect to this clone: Its recognized antigen is unknown. Base qualities are not at hand, and no much larger clone is one base apart.

The entire isolated RNA was reverse transcribed using the High Capacity cDNA Reverse Transcription Kit, and thus expressed TCRB transcripts were sequenced. Deep immunoSEQ sequencing was applied to naive, central memory and regulatory T cell samples, giving an average of roughly 3.3 million total reads per sample. After sorted cells were lysed in RLT buffer, RNA was extracted with DNase-treated RNeasy Micro or Mini kits, with the choice depending on cell number. Each cell subset was processed separately to prevent cross-contamination, with patient and healthy donor samples processed together. Using the immunoSEQ multiplex PCR, TCRB sequences were amplified from cDNA into 87-bp fragments spanning the CDR3 region. Sequencing of the amplicons was done on the Illumina HiSeq platform. In the authors' own workflow: PCR bias was computationally corrected using synthetic template baselines, reads within Hamming distance 2 were collapsed, and singletons that could not be merged were discarded. Reads were aligned to IMGT to assign V, D and J genes, CDR3 length, and insertions or deletions at six rearrangement sites. Clonotype counts were normalized to sorted cell number within each subset before computing true diversity and Gini coefficients with the tcR R package. The overlap coefficient, calculated on TCRB nucleotide sequences, was used to quantify repertoire sharing. Out-of-frame TCRB sequences from naive cells were analyzed to stand in for the pre-selection repertoire. This is the immuneACCESS table as TCRdb keeps it, with only in-frame sequences that have V and J called. A part of the clones is gone; compared with another copy, unresolved V genes explain less than half, and the rest is unexplained. The V and J calls and the clone size are those of that table, but D and trimming were determined from the DNA. In this sample the table shows around 600,000 clones, 9.5% to 15% of which occur a single time. The ten largest clones take up 0.09% to 0.15% of the sample.

Sequencing input: naive CD4+ T cells from blood. The sample's cell subset or site label is to be understood as: true naive CD4+ T cells. The chain is made from TRBV7-2 and TRBJ2-5, and the D gene may be TRBD1, 6 bases matching. The TCR comes from a man between 25 and 39 years old with type 1 diabetes. This receptor has the CDR3 CASSLADSLQETQYF. The sequence in DNA is TGTGCCAGCAGCTTAGCGGACAGCCTCCAAGAGACCCAGTACTTC.